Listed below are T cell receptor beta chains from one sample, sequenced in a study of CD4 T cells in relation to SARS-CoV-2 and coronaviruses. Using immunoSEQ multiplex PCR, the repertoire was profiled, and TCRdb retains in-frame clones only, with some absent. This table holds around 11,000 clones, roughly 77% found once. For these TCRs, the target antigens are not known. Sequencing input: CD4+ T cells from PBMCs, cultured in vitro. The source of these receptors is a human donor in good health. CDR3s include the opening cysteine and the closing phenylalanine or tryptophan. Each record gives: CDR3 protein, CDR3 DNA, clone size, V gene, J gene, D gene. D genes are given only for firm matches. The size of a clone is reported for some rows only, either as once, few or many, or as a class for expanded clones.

CASSPWERASYNEQFF,TGCGCCAGCAGCCCTTGGGAGCGGGCCTCCTACAATGAGCAGTTCTTC,few,TRBV5-1,TRBJ2-1,-
CASPGGRVLGTGELFF,TGTGCCAGCCCCGGCGGGAGGGTTTTGGGGACCGGGGAGCTGTTTTTT,-,TRBV11-2,TRBJ2-2,TRBD2
CASSRPGTGVYEQYF,TGTGCCAGCAGCCGACCCGGGACAGGGGTCTACGAGCAGTACTTC,once,TRBV7-9,TRBJ2-7,TRBD1
CASSPPRGKTNEKLFF,TGTGCCAGCAGCCCACCAAGGGGGAAGACTAATGAAAAACTGTTTTTT,-,TRBV27,TRBJ1-4,-
CASSRQGNEQFF,TGTGCCAGCAGCCGACAGGGCAATGAGCAGTTCTTC,-,TRBV6-2/TRBV6-3,TRBJ2-1,TRBD1
CASSDGAVAKNIQYF,TGTGCCAGCAGTGACGGGGCTGTAGCCAAAAACATTCAGTACTTC,-,TRBV6-2/TRBV6-3,TRBJ2-4,-
CAWIKKGGNSPLHF,TGTGCCTGGATCAAAAAGGGGGGTAATTCACCCCTCCACTTT,-,TRBV30,TRBJ1-6,-
CASSSMTSGTTDTQYF,TGTGCCAGTAGTTCAATGACTAGCGGGACAACAGATACGCAGTATTTT,-,TRBV19,TRBJ2-3,TRBD2
CASSLEGVDGYTF,TGTGCCAGCAGCTTGGAAGGGGTGGACGGCTACACCTTC,-,TRBV7-9,TRBJ1-2,-
CASSHNYRDSSYEQYF,TGCGCCAGCAGCCACAACTATCGGGACAGCTCCTACGAGCAGTACTTC,-,TRBV4-1,TRBJ2-7,TRBD1
CASSQTMGRLNTEAFF,TGTGCCAGCTCACAAACGATGGGACGGTTGAACACTGAAGCTTTCTTT,-,TRBV18,TRBJ1-1,-
CASSPSVGNTGELFF,TGCGCCAGCAGCCCGAGTGTGGGAAACACCGGGGAGCTGTTTTTT,few,TRBV5-1,TRBJ2-2,-
CSVARQGQETQYF,TGCAGCGTTGCCAGACAGGGCCAAGAGACCCAGTACTTC,-,TRBV29-1,TRBJ2-5,TRBD1
CASSGTSGKSSYNEQFF,TGTGCCAGCTCCGGGACTAGCGGGAAAAGCTCCTACAATGAGCAGTTCTTC,-,TRBV25-1,TRBJ2-1,TRBD2
CASSQIPGQSNYGYTF,TGTGCCAGCAGCCAAATACCGGGACAGAGTAACTATGGCTACACCTTC,few,TRBV4-2,TRBJ1-2,TRBD1
CASRKARLAGTGELFF,TGTGCCAGCAGAAAAGCGCGGCTAGCGGGGACCGGGGAGCTGTTTTTT,-,TRBV7-8,TRBJ2-2,TRBD2
CSASGEALLEQYF,TGCAGTGCTAGTGGGGAGGCTCTTCTCGAGCAGTACTTC,-,TRBV20-1,TRBJ2-7,-
CASSLVGTSGSADTQYF,TGTGCCAGCAGCTTAGTCGGGACTAGCGGGAGTGCGGATACGCAGTATTTT,-,TRBV7-2,TRBJ2-3,TRBD2
CASSLQGADTEAFF,TGTGCCAGCAGCTTACAGGGGGCTGACACTGAAGCTTTCTTT,-,TRBV7-2,TRBJ1-1,TRBD1
CASSHSNEGDTQYF,TGTGCCAGCAGCCACTCCAACGAAGGGGATACGCAGTATTTT,-,TRBV5-4,TRBJ2-3,-
CASSTDRGDHYGYTF,TGTGCCAGCAGTACCGACAGGGGTGATCACTATGGCTACACCTTC,-,TRBV2,TRBJ1-2,TRBD1
CASSPRAGGLYTQYF,TGTGCCAGCAGCCCGCGGGCGGGGGGCCTGTATACGCAGTATTTT,-,TRBV5-6,TRBJ2-3,TRBD2
CASSGGTALDTQYF,TGTGCCAGCAGCGGGGGGACAGCTTTAGATACGCAGTATTTT,-,TRBV7-3,TRBJ2-3,-
CASSGGHLGETQYF,TGCGCCAGCAGCGGGGGACATCTAGGGGAGACCCAGTACTTC,-,TRBV5-1,TRBJ2-5,-
CASSQDLAGGRPEAFF,TGTGCCAGCAGCCAAGACCTCGCGGGGGGTAGACCTGAAGCTTTCTTT,-,TRBV3-1/TRBV3-2,TRBJ1-1,-
CASSQGQGGAQYF,TGTGCCAGCAGCCAAGGACAGGGGGGGGCCCAGTACTTC,few,TRBV3-1/TRBV3-2,TRBJ2-5,TRBD1
CASSLVQGTLETQYF,TGCGCCAGCAGCTTGGTTCAGGGGACTTTAGAGACCCAGTACTTC,-,TRBV5-1,TRBJ2-5,-
CASSPQSGGALEQYF,TGTGCCAGCAGCCCCCAGAGCGGGGGGGCCCTCGAGCAGTACTTC,-,TRBV3-1/TRBV3-2,TRBJ2-7,TRBD2
CASSPQENTIYF,TGTGCCAGCAGCCCACAGGAAAACACCATATATTTT,-,TRBV12-3/TRBV12-4,TRBJ1-3,-
CASSIAGVNSPLHF,TGTGCCAGTAGTATAGCAGGTGTGAATTCACCCCTCCACTTT,-,TRBV19,TRBJ1-6,-
CASRRTGGLTFF,TGTGCCAGCAGACGCACGGGGGGACTTACTTTCTTT,-,TRBV27,TRBJ1-1,-
CASSPYRIGTGNTGELFF,TGTGCCAGCTCACCCTACCGAATAGGGACGGGGAACACCGGGGAGCTGTTTTTT,-,TRBV18,TRBJ2-2,-
CASSQRETQYF,TGTGCCAGTTCCCAACGGGAGACCCAGTACTTC,-,TRBV19,TRBJ2-5,-
CASSPPQQGLAKNIQYF,TGTGCCAGCTCACCACCGCAGCAGGGTCTAGCCAAAAACATTCAGTACTTC,-,TRBV18,TRBJ2-4,-
CASSLGDSLANYGYTF,TGCGCCAGCAGCTTGGGGGACAGTTTAGCTAACTATGGCTACACCTTC,once,TRBV5-1,TRBJ1-2,TRBD1
CASGWGLAGLYEQYF,TGTGCTAGTGGCTGGGGGCTAGCGGGACTCTACGAGCAGTACTTC,few,TRBV12-5,TRBJ2-7,TRBD2
CASSSARLANFHEQYF,TGTGCCAGCAGCTCTGCGAGACTAGCGAATTTCCACGAGCAGTACTTC,-,TRBV11-2,TRBJ2-7,TRBD2
CASSFPLGQGNTEAFF,TGTGCCAGCAGCTTCCCCCTGGGACAGGGGAACACTGAAGCTTTCTTT,-,TRBV7-6,TRBJ1-1,TRBD1
CASSLAAGQGVHNEQFF,TGTGCCAGCAGCTTAGCAGCGGGACAGGGGGTGCACAATGAGCAGTTCTTC,-,TRBV7-2,TRBJ2-1,TRBD1
CASSLGRSGANVLTF,TGTGCCAGCAGCTTAGGGCGTTCTGGGGCCAACGTCCTGACTTTC,-,TRBV3-1/TRBV3-2,TRBJ2-6,-
CASSLDRSSYEQYF,TGTGCCAGCAGCTTGGACAGGAGCTCCTACGAGCAGTACTTC,-,TRBV11-3,TRBJ2-7,TRBD1
CASSPRGLAGQETQYF,TGTGCCAGCAGCCCTCGCGGACTAGCGGGGCAAGAGACCCAGTACTTC,-,TRBV9,TRBJ2-5,TRBD2
CASSEGPTNEKLFF,TGTGCCAGCAGTGAAGGGCCAACTAATGAAAAACTGTTTTTT,few,TRBV2,TRBJ1-4,-
CASKWDPNPQTQYF,TGTGCCAGCAAATGGGACCCTAACCCACAGACCCAGTACTTC,-,TRBV2,TRBJ2-5,-
CASSTLGVSNTIYF,TGTGCCAGTAGTACTTTGGGAGTCTCGAACACCATATATTTT,-,TRBV19,TRBJ1-3,-
CASSLDLANYGYTF,TGTGCCAGCAGCTTAGATCTAGCTAACTATGGCTACACCTTC,-,TRBV11-2,TRBJ1-2,-
CASSPAPQGAMGYTF,TGTGCCAGCAGCCCCGCCCCACAGGGGGCGATGGGCTACACCTTC,-,TRBV6-5,TRBJ1-2,TRBD1
CASNWDSENSPLHF,TGTGCCAGCAACTGGGACAGCGAGAATTCACCCCTCCACTTT,-,TRBV7-9,TRBJ1-6,TRBD1
CASSSGTRRDNEQFF,TGTGCCAGCAGCTCCGGGACTAGAAGGGACAATGAGCAGTTCTTC,few,TRBV5-4,TRBJ2-1,TRBD2
CASSLATTRNNEQFF,TGCGCCAGCAGCTTGGCCACGACTAGAAACAATGAGCAGTTCTTC,few,TRBV5-1,TRBJ2-1,-